This T cell receptor beta chain was retrieved from a study of blood T cells in healthy people across ages. For the second PCR, which ran for roughly 6 to 11 cycles, a sample-barcoded 5' primer and a J-beta primer mix were used. Every cDNA molecule bore a tag from a template-switch adaptor containing 12 random nucleotides. TCRdb itself ran the 5' RACE reads through MiXCR, one entry per CDR3 protein. The table shows approximately 490,000 distinct CDR3 sequences, with nearly 25% occurring only once. Findings of the study overall: Diversity of TCR beta correlated strongly with naive T cell percentage. Getting older went along with TCR beta diversity per million T cells dropping roughly linearly.

This CDR3 spans 15 amino acids. The V segment lost 4 bases and the J segment 0 bases; nucleotides outside the gene matches: 6. Germline V gene data show CDR1 as MDHEN and CDR2 as SYDVKM. This clonotype was seen only a few times. Its antigen remains unidentified. This same sample was also taken into another study, of T cells of mothers and their children. That investigation notes: Evidence of persistent microchimeric T cell clones was absent.

The sequence derives from a boy aged 5-17 years in good health. The genes are TRBV28 and TRBJ2-7, with 7 bases that match TRBD2. The sequencing sample was made of blood. CDR3 DNA: TGTGCCAGCAGTTCCCCTAGCGGCACCTCCTACGAGCAGTACTTC. Translation: CASSSPSGTSYEQYF.